This TCR beta chain emerged from a study of OX40 agonist ivuxolimab in advanced cancers. Sequencing used immunoSEQ multiplex PCR; TCRdb keeps in-frame clones, though not all of them. The data show tens of thousands of clones, about 87% seen once. This material consisted of CD4+ or CD8+ T cells sorted from blood, taken in a trial of the OX40 agonist ivuxolimab. The receptor was derived from an adult with an advanced solid tumor such as melanoma, head and neck, liver or kidney cancer.

The CDR3 DNA reads TGCGCCAGCAGCTTGGCTCGGTATTTGGACACTGAAGCTTTCTTT. Protein sequence: CASSLARYLDTEAFF. The chain employs TRBV5-1 and TRBJ1-1; the D is unclear. V was shortened by 0 bases and J by 3 bases, with 12 bases between the two germline ends. Germline CDR1 SGHRS, CDR2 YFSETQ. This CDR3 contains 15 residues.